Listed below are T cell receptor beta chains from one sample, sequenced in a study of Ad26.COV2.S vaccination and SARS-CoV-2 variants. Method: immunoSEQ multiplex PCR; TCRdb's copy keeps in-frame clones and lacks some. The sample shows about 380,000 clones, 83% of them seen only once. Specimen: peripheral blood, collected in a trial of Ad26.COV2.S vaccine versus placebo. Every receptor here comes from a person between 18 and 59 years old who received the Ad26.COV2.S COVID-19 vaccine or a placebo. CDR3s include the opening cysteine and the closing phenylalanine or tryptophan. Fields, in order: V gene, J gene, D gene, clone size, CDR3 DNA, CDR3 protein. A D gene is named only where the DNA matches it firmly. Clone size appears in some rows only: once, few, many, or a class for an expanded clone.

TRBV9,TRBJ1-6,NA,NA,TGTGCCAGCAGCCCCGTTACATATAATTCACCCCTCCACTTT,CASSPVTYNSPLHF
TRBV12-3/TRBV12-4,TRBJ1-5,NA,NA,TGTGCCAGCAGTTCGCAGGGCGGTCAGCCCCAGCATTTT,CASSSQGGQPQHF
TRBV12-5,TRBJ2-1,TRBD1,NA,TGTGCTAGTGGTTTGGGACAGGGAACCTCGAATGAGCAGTTCTTC,CASGLGQGTSNEQFF
TRBV18,TRBJ2-5,NA,once,TGTGCCAGCTCACCACAGGGTATGGAGACCCAGTACTTC,CASSPQGMETQYF
TRBV27,TRBJ1-5,NA,NA,TGTGCCAGCAGTAGCACGCCCCGGGGCTTTAGTCAGCCCCAGCATTTT,CASSSTPRGFSQPQHF
TRBV20-1,TRBJ1-1,NA,NA,TGCAGTGCTAGCACAGGAACTGAAGCTTTCTTT,CSASTGTEAFF
TRBV19,TRBJ2-7,TRBD1,NA,TGTGCCAGTAGTGAGGGGGCCGGTTATAGCGAGCAGTACTTC,CASSEGAGYSEQYF
TRBV7-9,TRBJ2-3,NA,NA,TGTGCCAGCAGCTTAGCGAACTCGGCAATAGGTACGCAGTATTTT,CASSLANSAIGTQYF
TRBV12-3/TRBV12-4,TRBJ1-6,NA,NA,TGTGCCAGCAGTCTTCAAGGGTCACCCCTCCACTTT,CASSLQGSPLHF
TRBV9,TRBJ2-7,NA,few,TGTGCCAGCAGCGTAGGATCCGACTCGAGGACCTACGAGCAGTACTTC,CASSVGSDSRTYEQYF
TRBV5-1,TRBJ2-5,NA,NA,TGCGCCAGCAGCCCGCGGGACAAATCCAAGACCCAGTACTTC,CASSPRDKSKTQYF
TRBV6-5,TRBJ1-2,NA,NA,TGTGCCAGCAGTCAGACGGACTATGGCTACACCTTC,CASSQTDYGYTF
TRBV7-9,TRBJ1-2,NA,NA,TGTGCCAGCAGCGCGACGCAGGGCTACACCTTC,CASSATQGYTF
TRBV11-2,TRBJ2-1,TRBD1,NA,TGTGCCAGCAGCTGGCAGGGGGATGAGCAGTTCTTC,CASSWQGDEQFF
TRBV14,TRBJ2-7,TRBD2,once,TGTGCCAGCAGCCGCGGGACTAGCGGGGGAATCTACGAGCAGTACTTC,CASSRGTSGGIYEQYF
TRBV18,TRBJ1-1,NA,few,TGTGCCAGCTCACCTTTAGACAGCCTGAACACTGAAGCTTTCTTT,CASSPLDSLNTEAFF
TRBV4-2,TRBJ2-5,TRBD2,NA,TGTGCCAGCAGCCGCGGGACTAGCGGGTTCCAAGAGACCCAGTACTTC,CASSRGTSGFQETQYF
TRBV9,TRBJ2-1,TRBD2,once,TGTGCCAGCAGCGTAGAGGGAGGAGGGAGGGTAGGTAATGAGCAGTTCTTC,CASSVEGGGRVGNEQFF
TRBV4-3,TRBJ2-1,NA,NA,TGCGCCAGCAGCCAAGATTTTGAGGTTAGCTCCTACAATGAGCAGTTCTTC,CASSQDFEVSSYNEQFF
TRBV27,TRBJ1-1,NA,NA,TGTGCCAGCAGGGCTCGGGGGTACACTGAAGCTTTCTTT,CASRARGYTEAFF
TRBV19,TRBJ1-1,NA,few,TGTGCCAGTAGTACGCAGGGGCGGACTGAAGCTTTCTTT,CASSTQGRTEAFF
TRBV11-3,TRBJ2-1,TRBD2,NA,TGTGCCAGCAGCTTAGACCCGGGGGGCTACAATGAGCAGTTCTTC,CASSLDPGGYNEQFF
TRBV19,TRBJ2-7,NA,NA,TGTGCCAGTAGTATCTCCGGGACGGGCTACGAGCAGTACTTC,CASSISGTGYEQYF
TRBV27,TRBJ2-3,NA,NA,TGTGCCAGCGGGTTAGCAGATACGCAGTATTTT,CASGLADTQYF